Many counts were recorded for the clone carrying this T cell receptor (beta chain). Trimming removed 2 bases from V and 4 bases from J, with 12 bases in between. The CDR3 extends over 15 amino acids. Germline V gene sequence: CDR1 SEHNR, CDR2 FQNEAQ (reference sequence). Time point indicated: newly diagnosed GD, antithyroid drugs for less than 3 months. Following extraction of RNA from PBMCs, that RNA was used to make the TCR library. This record belongs to a study of regulatory T cells in long-lasting Graves disease. Sequencing libraries for TCR beta were prepared with iRepertoire HTBI primers and Arm-PCR of CDR3 regions. TCRdb fed the multiplex PCR reads into MiXCR, producing one record per CDR3 protein. The data hold 400,000 to 500,000 distinct CDR3 sequences, with less than 20% observed a single time. The sample was also linked to a second study, of T cells in Graves' hyperthyroidism and ophthalmopathy.

This clonotype originated in a woman aged 18-35 years with Graves disease. The material sequenced was peripheral blood mononuclear cells (PBMCs), taken at new diagnosis, from a patient treated with antithyroid drugs. The chain is built from TRBV7-9 and TRBJ2-1; no reliable D call. CDR3 in DNA: TGTGCCAGCAGCTTAAGTGGCGGCCAATACAATGAGCAGTTCTTC. Residues: CASSLSGGQYNEQFF.